Listed below are T cell receptor beta chains from one sample, sequenced in a study of technical replicates of blood from several donors. Clones were read by immunoSEQ multiplex PCR, and TCRdb kept only the in-frame ones, dropping some. The sample shows 56,000 or so clones, roughly 95% of them seen only once. The sample taken for sequencing was PBMCs. The receptor set was obtained from a human donor in good health. Some clones in this sample may be carry-over from other donors' samples. CDR3s include the opening cysteine and the closing phenylalanine or tryptophan. Fields, in order: J gene, clone size, D gene, V gene, CDR3 protein, CDR3 DNA. A D gene is named only where the DNA matches it firmly. Only part of the rows carry a size: once, few, many, or a class if the clone is expanded.

J: TRBJ1-4
size: NA
D: TRBD1
V: TRBV5-1
CDR3: CASSLEGTGGKKLFF
DNA: TGCGCCAGCAGCTTGGAAGGGACAGGGGGTAAAAAACTGTTTTTT

J: TRBJ2-7
size: NA
D: NA
V: TRBV6-5
CDR3: CASSYAGGAYEQYF
DNA: TGTGCCAGCAGTTACGCTGGAGGAGCCTACGAGCAGTACTTC

J: TRBJ2-5
size: NA
D: TRBD1
V: TRBV6-5
CDR3: CASSYGTGEETQYF
DNA: TGTGCCAGCAGTTACGGGACAGGGGAAGAGACCCAGTACTTC

J: TRBJ2-7
size: NA
D: TRBD1
V: TRBV5-4
CDR3: CASSSGQAKRYEQYF
DNA: TGTGCCAGCAGCTCAGGACAGGCAAAACGCTACGAGCAGTACTTC

J: TRBJ1-6
size: NA
D: NA
V: TRBV6-5
CDR3: CASSYSASGRNSPLHF
DNA: TGTGCCAGCAGTTACTCGGCGTCAGGGCGAAATTCACCCCTCCACTTT

J: TRBJ2-5
size: NA
D: TRBD2
V: TRBV7-3
CDR3: CASSLSSRGSGARAETQYF
DNA: TGTGCCAGCAGCTTATCGAGTCGGGGTAGCGGGGCCAGGGCCGAGACCCAGTACTTC

J: TRBJ2-7
size: NA
D: NA
V: TRBV6-1
CDR3: CASSESPRVQIVYEQYF
DNA: TGTGCCAGCAGTGAAAGCCCCCGGGTCCAGATTGTCTACGAGCAGTACTTC

J: TRBJ2-5
size: once
D: TRBD2
V: TRBV7-9
CDR3: CASRNTGDRAGGRETQYF
DNA: TGTGCCAGCAGAAATACGGGGGACAGAGCGGGGGGGCGAGAGACCCAGTACTTC

J: TRBJ1-1
size: NA
D: NA
V: TRBV19
CDR3: CASSIPLNTEAFF
DNA: TGTGCCAGTAGTATACCGTTAAACACTGAAGCTTTCTTT

J: TRBJ2-5
size: NA
D: NA
V: TRBV7-9
CDR3: CASRYPGLTPQETQYF
DNA: TGTGCCAGCAGGTATCCGGGACTCACTCCCCAAGAGACCCAGTACTTC

J: TRBJ2-1
size: NA
D: TRBD2
V: TRBV6-5
CDR3: CASSRGGSSYNEQFF
DNA: TGTGCCAGCAGCCGGGGGGGAAGCTCCTACAATGAGCAGTTCTTC

J: TRBJ2-5
size: NA
D: TRBD1
V: TRBV9
CDR3: CASSVGQGNYETQYF
DNA: TGTGCCAGCAGCGTGGGACAGGGAAATTACGAGACCCAGTACTTC

J: TRBJ2-1
size: NA
D: NA
V: TRBV9
CDR3: CASSVDSTDEQFF
DNA: TGTGCCAGCAGCGTAGACTCCACCGATGAGCAGTTCTTC

J: TRBJ1-3
size: NA
D: TRBD1
V: TRBV5-1
CDR3: CASRRGQTSGNTIYF
DNA: TGCGCCAGCCGGAGGGGACAGACCTCTGGAAACACCATATATTTT

J: TRBJ1-1
size: NA
D: NA
V: TRBV2
CDR3: CASSPRVAAEAFF
DNA: TGTGCCAGCTCCCCCAGGGTAGCCGCTGAAGCTTTCTTT

J: TRBJ2-1
size: once
D: TRBD1
V: TRBV11-3
CDR3: CASSLHSGQGHGEQFF
DNA: TGTGCCAGCAGCTTACATTCGGGACAGGGGCACGGTGAGCAGTTCTTC

J: TRBJ2-7
size: NA
D: NA
V: TRBV6-4
CDR3: CASSPTRSGHRDEQYF
DNA: TGTGCCAGCAGCCCCACGAGGAGCGGGCATCGCGACGAGCAGTACTTC

J: TRBJ1-1
size: NA
D: NA
V: TRBV19
CDR3: CASSVRQMNTEAFF
DNA: TGTGCCAGTAGTGTCAGGCAAATGAACACTGAAGCTTTCTTT

J: TRBJ2-7
size: NA
D: TRBD1
V: TRBV11-2
CDR3: CASSLARDRGISYEQYF
DNA: TGTGCCAGCAGCTTAGCGAGGGACAGGGGTATTTCCTACGAGCAGTACTTC

J: TRBJ2-4
size: NA
D: NA
V: TRBV5-1
CDR3: CASSPQGFGKNIQYF
DNA: TGCGCCAGCAGCCCCCAGGGTTTCGGCAAAAACATTCAGTACTTC

J: TRBJ2-1
size: NA
D: TRBD1
V: TRBV7-3
CDR3: CASSLMGTGRGEQFF
DNA: TGTGCCAGCAGCTTAATGGGGACAGGGAGGGGGGAACAGTTCTTC

J: TRBJ1-2
size: NA
D: NA
V: TRBV7-9
CDR3: CASSLDSNYGYTF
DNA: TGTGCCAGCAGCTTGGACAGTAACTATGGCTACACCTTC

J: TRBJ1-2
size: NA
D: NA
V: TRBV27
CDR3: CASSLTGANYGYTF
DNA: TGTGCCAGCAGTCTAACAGGAGCTAACTATGGCTACACCTTC

J: TRBJ1-6
size: NA
D: NA
V: TRBV27
CDR3: CASRPDSNNSPLHF
DNA: TGTGCCAGCAGACCAGACAGCAACAATTCACCCCTCCACTTT

J: TRBJ2-7
size: NA
D: TRBD1
V: TRBV7-9
CDR3: CASSLWGQGFGEQYF
DNA: TGTGCCAGCAGCCTATGGGGACAGGGGTTCGGCGAGCAGTACTTC

J: TRBJ2-6
size: once
D: NA
V: TRBV7-6
CDR3: CASSLGSGSGANVLTF
DNA: TGTGCCAGCAGCTTAGGCTCGGGCTCTGGGGCCAACGTCCTGACTTTC

J: TRBJ2-1
size: NA
D: TRBD2
V: TRBV7-9
CDR3: CASSLVSGRADEQFF
DNA: TGTGCCAGCAGCTTAGTTAGCGGGAGGGCCGACGAGCAGTTCTTC

J: TRBJ2-7
size: NA
D: NA
V: TRBV7-8
CDR3: CASSPTRGGLWAHEQYF
DNA: TGTGCCAGCAGCCCCACTCGTGGGGGACTTTGGGCCCACGAGCAGTACTTC

J: TRBJ1-2
size: NA
D: TRBD1
V: TRBV2
CDR3: CASSKTGGQGGGYTF
DNA: TGTGCCAGCAGTAAGACGGGGGGACAGGGCGGTGGCTACACCTTC

J: TRBJ2-1
size: NA
D: NA
V: TRBV10-2
CDR3: CASSVGANEQFF
DNA: TGCGCCAGCAGTGTGGGGGCCAATGAGCAGTTCTTC

J: TRBJ2-7
size: NA
D: NA
V: TRBV6-5
CDR3: CASRAGTHYEQYF
DNA: TGTGCCAGCAGGGCCGGGACACACTACGAGCAGTACTTC

J: TRBJ2-1
size: NA
D: NA
V: TRBV7-3
CDR3: CASSLVPGPYNEQFF
DNA: TGTGCCAGCAGCTTAGTGCCGGGTCCCTACAATGAGCAGTTCTTC

J: TRBJ1-1
size: NA
D: TRBD1
V: TRBV5-4
CDR3: CASSYRGRGTEAFF
DNA: TGTGCCAGCAGTTACAGGGGGCGCGGGACTGAAGCTTTCTTT